Shown below are 27 T cell receptor beta chains from a single sample sequenced in a study of blood T cell repertoires in COVID-19. The protocol was immunoSEQ multiplex PCR, while the TCRdb copy is restricted to in-frame clones and leaves out a portion. Here the sample spans some 370,000 clones, more than 70% being singletons. The sequenced sample consisted of peripheral blood. These receptors all stem from a man in his forties with acute or convalescent COVID-19.

V and J are TRBV20-1 and TRBJ1-4; D not resolved. The germline V and J ends were trimmed by 6 bases and 4 bases, with 12 bases remaining between them. Germline V gene lookup returns CDR1 DFQATT and CDR2 SNEGSKA (reference sequence). CDR3 size: 13 residues. The CDR3 DNA reads as TGCAGTGCCAGTTATCGTGTTAATGAAAAACTGTTTTTT. Translating it yields CSASYRVNEKLFF.

CDR3 nucleotides: TGTGCCAGCAGCTTACAGGGGGCCACTGAAGCTTTCTTT. Translated: CASSLQGATEAFF. The genes are TRBV7-9 and TRBJ1-1; 8 nucleotides agree with TRBD1. V dropped 2 bases and J dropped 4; count of bases not matched to a gene: 0. This CDR3 has 13 amino acids. Germline CDR1 reads SEHNR; CDR2 reads FQNEAQ (reference sequence).

This chain joins TRBV27 and TRBJ2-7; TRBD1 might be the D (7 bases). The CDR3 has 15 residues. V lost 2 bases and J 2 bases, leaving 13 bases between the germline ends. The germline V gene has CDR1 MNHEY and CDR2 SMNVEV (reference sequence). The CDR3 region has the DNA TGTGCCAGCAGTTTACAGGGGGGAATGGCCTACGAGCAGTACTTC. Translation gives CASSLQGGMAYEQYF.

This rearrangement joins TRBV5-4 to TRBJ1-2, with 7 bases fitting TRBD1. The germline CDR1 and CDR2 sequences are SGHNT and YYREEE (reference sequence). J was trimmed by 5 bases and V by 2 bases; bases with no gene match: 3. This CDR3 comprises 13 residues. CDR3 DNA: TGTGCCAGCAGCTTAGGGACAGCGTATGGCTACACCTTC. Protein: CASSLGTAYGYTF.

This chain links TRBV5-6 with TRBJ1-2; D not resolved. Trimming cost V 4 bases and J 1 base, with 14 bases left between them. There are 15 residues in the CDR3. CDR1 is SGHDT, CDR2 YYEEEE, per germline. The CDR3 DNA reads as TGTGCCAGCAGCCGAACCCTGGCGGTTAACTATGGCTACACCTTC. Translating it yields CASSRTLAVNYGYTF.

CDR3 coding DNA: TGCGCCAGCAGCCAAGACGAGTTGGGGCCTGAAGCTTTCTTT. Translation gives CASSQDELGPEAFF. The chain has TRBV4-1 and TRBJ1-1; a possible D gene is TRBD1 (5 bases). Trimming took off 0 bases at V and 6 bases at J, with 11 bases between the two ends. The CDR3 contains 14 residues. Germline lookup yields CDR1 MGHRA and CDR2 YSYEKL.

The chain carries TRBV19 and TRBJ1-4; D might be TRBD1 (6 bases). The germline V gene has CDR1 LNHDA and CDR2 SQIVND (reference sequence). V gave up 1 base and J gave up 10 bases, with 10 bases separating them. The CDR3 covers 13 residues. CDR3 DNA: TGTGCCAGTAGTATAGCAGGGGAAGGAAAACTGTTTTTT. Translation: CASSIAGEGKLFF. Looking up the rest from reference TRBV19 and TRBJ1-4 gives the full variable domain: DGGITQSPKYLFRKEGQNVTLSCEQNLNHDAMYWYRQDPGQGLRLIYYSQIVNDFQKGDIAEGYSVSREKKESFPLTVTSAQKNPTAFYLCASSIAGEGKLFFGSGTQLSVL.

This clone was observed a few times. The rearrangement uses TRBV4-2 and TRBJ1-6, with D possibly TRBD1 on 6 matching bases. V shed 1 base and J shed 5 bases, with 12 bases lying between them. Germline CDR1 LGHNA, CDR2 YNFKEQ. CDR3 length: 16 amino acids. In DNA, the CDR3 is TGTGCCAGCAGCCAAGTTTCAGGGGCGGATAATTCACCCCTCCACTTT. Its translation is CASSQVSGADNSPLHF.

The chain couples TRBV7-6 to TRBJ2-3; TRBD1 aligns across 7 bases. Trimming cost V 1 base and J 2 bases; bases outside gene matches: 9. CDR1 is SGHVS and CDR2 is FNYEAQ in the germline V gene. The CDR3 extends over 17 amino acids. The DNA of the CDR3 is TGTGCCAGCAGCTTAGAACTCGCAGGGGGATTCACAGATACGCAGTATTTT. Protein: CASSLELAGGFTDTQYF.

The sample holds one count of this clone. CDR3 DNA: TGTGCCAGCAGTTACTCGCCGGGTCAGGGGCGGTACGAGCAGTACTTC. Its protein is CASSYSPGQGRYEQYF. The rearrangement joins TRBV6-5 to TRBJ2-7, with D tentatively TRBD1 (6 bases). The CDR3 totals 16 residues. Germline lookup yields CDR1 MNHEY and CDR2 SVGAGI. Trimming pared 0 bases from V and 4 bases from J, leaving 16 bases between.

The chain combines TRBV5-1 with TRBJ2-1, with 7 nucleotides matching TRBD1. Germline V lookup: CDR1 SGHRS, CDR2 YFSETQ. The ends lost 4 bases at V and 0 bases at J; junction bases unmatched: 4. The CDR3 covers 15 residues. This chain's CDR3 is CASSDGTASYNEQFF. The CDR3 nucleotides are TGCGCCAGCAGCGACGGGACAGCCTCCTACAATGAGCAGTTCTTC.

The chain carries TRBV7-9 and TRBJ1-2; 9 nucleotides align to TRBD1. Germline-derived CDR1 and CDR2 are SEHNR and FQNEAQ (reference sequence). This CDR3 contains 14 residues. V was clipped by 5 bases and J by 8 bases; unmatched bases: 9. The DNA for the CDR3 is TGTGCCAGCAGCGCACACAGGGGGCTAGGAGGCTACACCTTC. It is translated as CASSAHRGLGGYTF.

A word on this clone: Other DNA sequences in this sample translate to the same CDR3. The chain couples TRBV27 to TRBJ1-1; D remains ambiguous. The germline V gene encodes CDR1 MNHEY and CDR2 SMNVEV (reference sequence). This CDR3 region has 13 residues. The germline V and J ends were trimmed by 0 bases and 1 base, with 3 bases remaining between them. DNA of the CDR3: TGTGCCAGCAGTTTATCCCGGAACACTGAAGCTTTCTTT. The encoded protein is CASSLSRNTEAFF.

This rearrangement joins TRBV6-5 to TRBJ1-1, with D uncertain. V lost 0 bases and J lost 1, with 12 bases in between. CDR1 and CDR2 from the germline V gene are MNHEY and SVGAGI. This CDR3 is built from 16 residues. This chain's CDR3 is CASSYSGLRTNTEAFF. As DNA, the CDR3 is TGTGCCAGCAGTTACTCGGGCCTCAGAACGAACACTGAAGCTTTCTTT.

The chain recombines TRBV7-9 with TRBJ1-4, with D possibly being TRBD1 (5 bases). The CDR3 runs 16 residues. Trimming took off 4 bases at V and 8 bases at J, with 20 bases between the two ends. Germline values: CDR1 SEHNR, CDR2 FQNEAQ (reference sequence). In DNA form, the CDR3 reads TGTGCCAGCAGCTCCCCTGCCGGCTCAGGGCCCGAAAAACTGTTTTTT. This translates into CASSSPAGSGPEKLFF.

The chain combines TRBV11-2 with TRBJ1-6; 10 nucleotides line up with TRBD1. V shed 5 bases and J 0 bases; nucleotides not matched to a gene: 7. Germline values: CDR1 SGHAT, CDR2 FQNNGV. CDR3 length: 18 amino acids. CDR3 in DNA: TGTGCCAGCAGCCAGGGACAGGGGACTAGCTCCTATAATTCACCCCTCCACTTT. Translating gives CASSQGQGTSSYNSPLHF.

The V call is TRBV20-1, the J call TRBJ2-5; D is possibly TRBD1 (7 bases). Deletions cut 3 bases from V and 5 bases from J, with 10 bases between. CDR1 and CDR2 from the germline V gene are DFQATT and SNEGSKA (reference sequence). The CDR3 has 12 amino acids. The CDR3 protein is CSASSGGETQYF. The CDR3 DNA follows: TGCAGTGCTAGTTCAGGGGGGGAGACCCAGTACTTC.

The gene calls are TRBV6-1 and TRBJ2-1, with D maybe TRBD2 (7 bases). Per germline, CDR1 MNHNS and CDR2 SASEGT. V was clipped by 4 bases and J by 1 base, with 17 bases between them. This CDR3 is built from 17 residues. CDR3 coding DNA: TGTGCCAGCAGTGCGCTATTTCGGGGGGCATCCTACAATGAGCAGTTCTTC. Translated: CASSALFRGASYNEQFF.

The chain is built from TRBV28 and TRBJ1-6; D unresolved. The CDR3 covers 16 residues. Trimming removed 5 bases from V and 2 bases from J, with 13 bases in between. From germline, CDR1 is MDHEN and CDR2 SYDVKM. The CDR3 sequence is CASSHGRAPYNSPLHF. The CDR3 DNA reads TGTGCCAGCAGTCACGGGAGGGCCCCCTATAATTCACCCCTCCACTTT.

This chain uses TRBV12-3 or TRBV12-4 with TRBJ2-5, with 7 bases that match TRBD2. Trimming at V came to 6 bases and at J to 5 bases, leaving 6 bases not matched to a gene. The CDR3 loop spans 13 amino acids. The DNA for the CDR3 is TGTGCCAGCAGCCGACTAGCCACGGAGACCCAGTACTTC. Translating it yields CASSRLATETQYF.

The V gene is TRBV20-1, the J gene TRBJ2-7; unclear D gene. This CDR3 comprises 13 residues. The V gene lost 3 bases and the J gene lost 2 bases, with 11 bases spanning the gap. Germline V gene sequence: CDR1 DFQATT, CDR2 SNEGSKA (reference sequence). The chain's CDR3 is CSASIRNTYEQYF. The CDR3 DNA is TGCAGTGCTAGTATCAGAAACACCTACGAGCAGTACTTC.

In DNA, the CDR3 is TGTGCCAGCAGCGTAGAACAGGAGTCCTACAATGAGCAGTTCTTC. It codes for CASSVEQESYNEQFF. This rearrangement joins TRBV9 to TRBJ2-1; weak D call: TRBD1 (5 bases). In germline, CDR1 is SGDLS, CDR2 YYNGEE. Between the trimmed V and J ends, which lost 0 bases and 1 base, there was a span of 8 bases. The CDR3 spans 15 residues.

The chain links TRBV6-5 to TRBJ2-7; 13 nucleotides agree with TRBD2. Losses at the gene ends were 10 bases for V and 2 bases for J; bases not matched to a gene: 2. CDR3 length equals 13 residues. CDR1 MNHEY and CDR2 SVGAGI come from the germline V gene. CDR3 in DNA: TGTGCCACCGGACTAGCGGGGGCCTACGAGCAGTACTTC. Translation: CATGLAGAYEQYF.

The chain carries TRBV4-1 and TRBJ2-2; 8 bases fit TRBD1. In germline, CDR1 is MGHRA, CDR2 YSYEKL. The ends lost 4 bases at V and 4 bases at J; junction bases unmatched: 11. The CDR3 is 17 residues long. DNA of the CDR3: TGCGCCAGCAGCCCACGGGCCGGGACAGGAGGCACCGGGGAGCTGTTTTTT. This encodes CASSPRAGTGGTGELFF.

The chain uses TRBV5-4 and TRBJ2-4, with D tentatively TRBD2 (5 bases). This CDR3 has 16 residues. Germline CDR1 is SGHNT and CDR2 is YYREEE (reference sequence). The V gene lost 1 base and the J gene lost 2 bases, with 13 bases spanning the gap. CDR3 amino acids: CASSLFGIESKNIQYF. CDR3 nucleotide sequence: TGTGCCAGCAGCTTGTTCGGGATAGAATCCAAAAACATTCAGTACTTC.

The genes are TRBV6-2 or TRBV6-3 and TRBJ2-2; 7 bases agree with TRBD1. This CDR3 spans 14 amino acids. In germline, CDR1 is MNHEY, CDR2 SVGEGT. J was trimmed by 7 bases and V by 2 bases; bases with no gene match: 4. DNA of the CDR3: TGTGCCAGCAGTTACGACAGGGTAAACGGGGAGCTGTTTTTT. Translation gives CASSYDRVNGELFF.

V is TRBV5-1 and J is TRBJ2-6; no reliable D call. Germline assignment: CDR1 SGHRS and CDR2 YFSETQ. CDR3 length: 15 residues. The V end was cut by 0 bases, the J end by 4 bases, with 8 bases between. The DNA of the CDR3 is TGCGCCAGCAGCTTGGGCCGGGTCGGGGCCAACGTCCTGACTTTC. It encodes CASSLGRVGANVLTF.